This note documents a single T cell receptor beta chain sequence. TCR beta libraries were prepared from cDNA with unique molecular identifiers. TCRdb recomputed calls from the PCR reads with MiXCR, one row per CDR3 protein. Here the sample spans hundreds of thousands of distinct CDR3 sequences, 25% to 30% being singletons. These data are taken from a study of post-analysis software for immune sequencing data. Source material: blood. The receptor was derived from a girl aged 10 to 17 with multiple sclerosis.

CDR3 loop: CASSESWGSPLHF. The CDR3 nucleotides are TGCGCCAGCAGTGAGTCGTGGGGGTCACCCCTCCACTTT. The chain employs TRBV10-2 and TRBJ1-6; weak D call: TRBD1 (5 bases). With 0 bases removed from V and 10 bases from J, the gap between germline ends came to 7 bases. The CDR3 contains 13 residues. Germline V gives CDR1 WSHSY, CDR2 SAAADI.